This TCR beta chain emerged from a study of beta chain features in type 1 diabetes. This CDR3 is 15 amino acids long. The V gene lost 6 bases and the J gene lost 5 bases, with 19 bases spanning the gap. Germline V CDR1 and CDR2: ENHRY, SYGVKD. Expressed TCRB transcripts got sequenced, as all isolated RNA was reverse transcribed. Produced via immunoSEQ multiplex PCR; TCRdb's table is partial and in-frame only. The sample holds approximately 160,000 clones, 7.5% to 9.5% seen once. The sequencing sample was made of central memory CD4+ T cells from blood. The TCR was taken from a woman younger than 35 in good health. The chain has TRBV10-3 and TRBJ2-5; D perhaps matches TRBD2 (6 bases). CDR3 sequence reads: CAIRQPGLKRETQYF. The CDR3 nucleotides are TGTGCCATCAGACAACCGGGACTGAAACGGGAGACCCAGTACTTC.